This TCR beta chain was profiled in a study of blood T cell repertoires in COVID-19. About the research overall: Acute and convalescent COVID-19 samples came from the United States, Italy and Spain.

This CDR3 contains 16 residues. The V and J ends lost 4 bases and 1 base, in that order; junction bases with no gene match: 3. From germline, CDR1 is SGHRS and CDR2 YFSETQ. It was during active infection that Seattle patients were enrolled and then longitudinally followed. Original methodology: Quantification of nucleated cells was approximated via reference gene primer amplification. Assay: immunoSEQ multiplex PCR; the TCRdb copy retains only in-frame clones and omits some. For V, J and clone size, that table is used; D and trimming come from the DNA. This table has some 390,000 clones, around 87% appearing once. As for this clone: Other DNA sequences in this specimen translate into the identical CDR3.

The chain carries TRBV5-1 and TRBJ2-3, with 13 bases fitting TRBD2. Sequenced: peripheral blood. This sequence was found in a woman aged 60-75 years with COVID-19, enrolled during active disease. This chain's CDR3 is CASSLGTSGGTDTQYF. The CDR3 DNA is TGCGCCAGCAGCCTAGGGACTAGCGGGGGCACAGATACGCAGTATTTT.